The next 24 T cell receptor beta chains were all read from a single sample in a study of blood T cells in healthy people across ages. A sample-barcoded 5' primer and a J-beta primer mix were used in a second PCR of roughly 7 to 12 cycles. MiXCR was run by TCRdb on the 5' RACE reads, yielding one entry per CDR3 protein. The table has 600,000 to 850,000 distinct CDR3 sequences, around 25% seen once. These data also featured in a second study, about T cells of mothers and their children.

Specimen: blood. Every receptor here comes from a boy aged 5-17 years in good health.

The genes are TRBV5-1 and TRBJ2-7; no reliable D call. Looked up from germline, CDR1 is SGHRS and CDR2 is YFSETQ. V was pared by 3 bases and J by 5 bases, with 18 bases between. The CDR3 is 15 residues long. CDR3 loop: CASSSVVGNPDEQYF. In DNA, the CDR3 is TGCGCCAGCAGCTCGGTGGTGGGGAACCCGGACGAGCAGTACTTC.

This clonotype was detected only a few times. At one boundary the junction diverges from the germline segment, which might be a read error. The chain recombines TRBV6-6 with TRBJ1-4; TRBD1 is a possible D gene (5 bases). The CDR3 contains 14 residues. Germline CDR1 is MNHNY and CDR2 is SVGAGI (reference sequence). Here the CDR3 reads CASSPGREGEKLFF. CDR3 nucleotide sequence: TGCGCCAGCAGCCCAGGGCGGGAGGGTGAAAAACTGTTTTTT.

The rearrangement links TRBV3-1 to TRBJ2-7; maybe TRBD2 (5 bases). Trimming cost V 4 bases and J 4 bases, with 14 bases left between them. This CDR3 comprises 14 residues. Per germline, CDR1 LGHDT and CDR2 YNNKEL (reference sequence). The CDR3 sequence is CASSLGLVRYEQYF. For the CDR3, the DNA is TGTGCCAGCAGCCTCGGACTGGTGAGGTACGAGCAGTACTTC.

V and J are TRBV11-2 and TRBJ2-7; 10 bases agree with TRBD1. J lost 5 bases, V lost 5 bases, and 12 bases had no gene match. The CDR3 is 16 residues long. CDR1 is SGHAT and CDR2 is FQNNGV in the germline V gene. The CDR3 here is CASSDQRTGGLDEQYF. CDR3 in DNA: TGTGCCAGCAGCGACCAGAGGACAGGGGGACTGGACGAGCAGTACTTC.

Comments on this clonotype: The junction departs from the called germline gene at one end, perhaps through a read error. This chain connects TRBV29-1 to TRBJ2-5; 13 bases are a match to TRBD2. The CDR3 totals 16 residues. CDR1 is SQVTM and CDR2 is ANQGSEA in the germline V gene. The CDR3 spells CSVDWTSGSPQETQYF. Written as DNA, the CDR3 is TGCAGCGTTGATTGGACTAGCGGGAGCCCCCAAGAGACCCAATACTTC.

This chain uses TRBV27 with TRBJ2-7; D might be TRBD1 or TRBD2, each matching 5 bases. Germline V lookup: CDR1 MNHEY, CDR2 SMNVEV (reference sequence). Deletions cut 4 bases from V and 5 bases from J, with 15 bases between. The CDR3 is 14 residues long. In DNA, the CDR3 is TGTGCCAGCAGTTCCGGGACCTACCGGGACGAGCAGTACTTC. Residues: CASSSGTYRDEQYF.

The chain links TRBV21-1 to TRBJ2-1; the table's D call of TRBD1 was not tested on the DNA. Judging by the DNA end, TRBJ2-7 fits better; the J call may be wrong. TRBV21-1 is marked as a pseudogene. The length of the CDR3 is 15 residues. CDR3 region: CAAGGPQGAWDEQYF. The CDR3 DNA reads TGTGCCGCGGGCGGACCACAGGGGGCGTGGGACGAGCAGTACTTC.

This chain connects TRBV27 to TRBJ2-2; 9 bases map to TRBD2. Germline V gene sequence: CDR1 MNHEY, CDR2 SMNVEV (reference sequence). The ends lost 6 bases at V and 3 bases at J; junction bases unmatched: 2. The CDR3 runs 14 residues. CDR3 nucleotides: TGTGCCAGCAGAGCGGGGGGATACACCGGGGAGCTGTTTTTT. Translation: CASRAGGYTGELFF.

The J gene is TRBJ2-5, the V gene TRBV20-1; the match to TRBD1 covers 8 bases. The J call may be mistaken, given a closer DNA end match to TRBJ2-1. The CDR3 loop spans 14 amino acids. Germline values: CDR1 DFQATT, CDR2 SNEGSKA (reference sequence). CDR3 DNA sequence: TGCAGTGCTAGGGGACAGGACACCTACAATGAGCAGTTCTTC. It encodes CSARGQDTYNEQFF.

The J gene is TRBJ2-2, the V gene TRBV3-1; D gene ambiguous. The V gene lost 4 bases and the J gene lost 7 bases, with 19 bases spanning the gap. The CDR3 is made up of 16 amino acids. Germline assignment: CDR1 LGHDT and CDR2 YNNKEL (reference sequence). Written as DNA, the CDR3 is TGTGCCAGCAGCCCGAAAATCTCAGGATTCGGCGGGGAGCTGTTTTTT. Encoded protein: CASSPKISGFGGELFF.

There are a few counts of this clonotype. V usage is TRBV20-1 and J usage is TRBJ1-1, with D perhaps matching TRBD1 (5 bases). Looked up from germline, CDR1 is DFQATT and CDR2 is SNEGSKA (reference sequence). Trimming removed 0 bases at V and 7 bases at J, with 12 bases between. CDR3 length: 13 amino acids. CDR3 protein: CSARDLVTGEAFF. The CDR3, as DNA: TGCAGTGCTAGAGATCTGGTTACAGGTGAAGCTTTCTTT.

The chain is built from TRBV4-2 and TRBJ2-5, with 9 bases that match TRBD2. Germline lookup yields CDR1 LGHNA and CDR2 YNFKEQ. V shed 1 base and J 1 base; nucleotides not matched to a gene: 10. The CDR3 runs 18 residues. Here the CDR3 DNA reads TGTGCCAGCAGCCAAGCTGGTTGGAGCGGGGGGATCCAAGAGACCCAGTACTTC. As protein: CASSQAGWSGGIQETQYF.

This clonotype was seen a handful of times. The gene calls are TRBV2 and TRBJ2-7; TRBD1 agrees at 9 bases. Germline V gene sequence: CDR1 SNHLY, CDR2 FYNNEI. The V gene end was trimmed by 7 bases and the J gene end by 5 bases; junction bases not matched to a gene: 9. The length of the CDR3 is 14 residues. The CDR3 nucleotides read TGTGCCAGCATCGAGGACAGGGGTTCCCACGAGCAGTACTTC. Encoded protein: CASIEDRGSHEQYF.

This clonotype was detected a few times. The CDR3 loop is CASSPQGQGTDTQYF. The CDR3 bases are TGTGCCAGCAGTCCCCAAGGACAGGGCACAGATACGCAGTATTTT. The rearrangement uses TRBV28 and TRBJ2-3; TRBD1 aligns across 7 bases. The CDR3 runs to 15 residues. V gave up 5 bases and J gave up 1 base; unmatched junction bases: 6. Germline CDR1 reads MDHEN; CDR2 reads SYDVKM. The entire variable domain, with the rest obtained from reference TRBV28 and TRBJ2-3, is as follows: DVKVTQSSRYLVKRTGEKVFLECVQDMDHENMFWYRQDPGLGLRLIYFSYDVKMKEKGDIPEGYSVSREKKERFSLILESASTNQTSMYLCASSPQGQGTDTQYFGPGTRLTVL.

This clonotype came up a few times. The chain has TRBV6-6 and TRBJ1-1, with 8 bases aligning to TRBD1. The CDR3 is 15 residues long. The V and J ends lost 2 bases and 7 bases, in that order; junction bases with no gene match: 9. CDR1 is MNHNY and CDR2 is SVGAGI in the germline V gene (reference sequence). The CDR3 DNA follows: TGTGCCAGCAGTTACGGGGACAGGATGACCGGTGAAGCTTTCTTT. It translates to CASSYGDRMTGEAFF.

The chain joins TRBV11-2 to TRBJ1-1; no clear D gene. The germline V gene has CDR1 SGHAT and CDR2 FQNNGV. Trimming took off 1 base at V and 7 bases at J, with 16 bases between the two ends. The CDR3 runs to 15 residues. The chain's CDR3 is CASSLGPGVLGEAFF. The CDR3 DNA sequence: TGTGCCAGCAGCTTAGGGCCAGGTGTTCTTGGTGAAGCTTTCTTT.

This clonotype turned up a few times. The V and J genes are TRBV11-1 and TRBJ1-1; 8 positions agree with TRBD1. The germline CDR1 and CDR2 sequences are SGHAT and FQDESV (reference sequence). Trimming removed 5 bases from V and 11 bases from J; junction bases left unmatched: 13. The CDR3 consists of 14 residues. Here the CDR3 DNA reads TGTGCCAGCAGCCCCCGGGACAGGCAAGTGTGGGCTTTCTTT. Translating it yields CASSPRDRQVWAFF.

This clonotype turned up a few times. The gene calls are TRBV27 and TRBJ2-7; tentative D call: TRBD1 (5 bases). The germline V gene encodes CDR1 MNHEY and CDR2 SMNVEV (reference sequence). The V gene lost 6 bases and the J gene lost 6 bases, with 18 bases spanning the gap. This CDR3 is 14 amino acids long. The DNA for the CDR3 is TGTGCCAGCAGAGCTGGGGCGAGGCCGCTCGAGCAGTACTTC. It translates to CASRAGARPLEQYF.

The gene calls are TRBV20-1 and TRBJ2-5; D unclear. Near its end, the DNA agrees better with TRBJ2-1, so the J call may be wrong. Germline V gene lookup returns CDR1 DFQATT and CDR2 SNEGSKA (reference sequence). This CDR3 contains 11 residues. For the CDR3, the DNA is TGCAGTGCCGCCCTCATTAATGAGCAGTTCTTC. Its protein product is CSAALINEQFF.

The chain carries TRBV7-9 and TRBJ2-1, with D perhaps TRBD2 (5 bases). The DNA end favors TRBJ2-7, so the J call may be wrong. The CDR3 loop spans 13 amino acids. Germline V CDR1 and CDR2: SEHNR, FQNEAQ (reference sequence). CDR3 DNA sequence: TGTGCCAGCAGCCCCTACCCATCGGGGGAGCAGTACTTC. Residues: CASSPYPSGEQYF.

V and J are TRBV7-2 and TRBJ2-1; 7 bases align to TRBD2. CDR3 length: 13 residues. The germline CDR1 and CDR2 sequences are SGHTA and FQGNSA. With V trimmed by 4 bases and J by 5 bases, 2 bases remained unmatched. The CDR3: CASSSSGHNEQFF. The CDR3 DNA is TGTGCCAGCAGCTCTAGCGGCCACAATGAGCAGTTCTTC.

This clonotype turned up a few times. The V gene is TRBV7-9, the J gene TRBJ2-5; 10 nucleotides align to TRBD2. V lost 4 bases and J lost 4; bases outside the gene matches: 3. Germline V gives CDR1 SEHNR, CDR2 FQNEAQ (reference sequence). The CDR3 has 14 residues. The CDR3 DNA reads TGTGCCAGCAGCTCTAGCGGGAGCAGAGAGACCCAGTACTTC. It codes for CASSSSGSRETQYF.

There are a few counts of this clonotype. The gene calls are TRBV25-1 and TRBJ2-5, with 9 positions matching TRBD1. The J call is doubtful: the DNA matches TRBJ2-1 better. The CDR3 spans 13 residues. Germline assignment: CDR1 MGHDK and CDR2 SYGVNS. The CDR3: CASGDRVVNEQFF. CDR3 nucleotide sequence: TGTGCCAGCGGGGACAGGGTGGTCAATGAGCAGTTCTTC.

This clonotype was seen more than once but under ten times. The chain joins TRBV6-6 to TRBJ2-5, with TRBD2 matching over 10 bases. The DNA end lines up better with TRBJ2-1; the J call may be wrong. This CDR3 comprises 16 residues. Germline CDR1 MNHNY, CDR2 SVGAGI (reference sequence). CDR3 in amino acids: CASRHVLLAGYGEQFF. For the CDR3, the DNA is TGTGCCAGCCGCCACGTCTTACTAGCGGGATACGGTGAGCAGTTCTTC.